Listed below are T cell receptor beta chains from one sample, sequenced in a study of blood T cell repertoires in COVID-19. Clones were read by immunoSEQ multiplex PCR, and TCRdb kept only the in-frame ones, dropping some. The data show about 65,000 clones, around 79% seen once. The sample comprised peripheral blood. These receptors all come from a human donor in a cohort sampled during active COVID-19. The CDR3 runs from the conserved cysteine through the conserved F or W. The order of the fields is clone size, V gene, J gene, D gene, CDR3 DNA, CDR3 protein. The D gene is left open where the match is weak. Only some rows state a clone size, as once, few, many or a class for expanded clones.

abundance: NA; v_gene: TRBV12-3/TRBV12-4; j_gene: TRBJ1-5; d_gene: TRBD1; CDR3nt: TGTGCCAGCAGCCAGGGGGGACTGCAGCCCCAGCATTTT; CDR3aa: CASSQGGLQPQHF
abundance: NA; v_gene: TRBV7-2; j_gene: TRBJ2-1; d_gene: TRBD1; CDR3nt: TGTGCCAGCAGCTTAAGTCTTGCAGGGGGCTCCTACAATGAGCAGTTCTTC; CDR3aa: CASSLSLAGGSYNEQFF
abundance: few; v_gene: TRBV19; j_gene: TRBJ1-5; d_gene: NA; CDR3nt: TGTGCCAGTAGTATAAGAGGGGGGGTTCAGCCCCAGCATTTT; CDR3aa: CASSIRGGVQPQHF
abundance: NA; v_gene: TRBV11-3; j_gene: TRBJ2-1; d_gene: NA; CDR3nt: TGTGCCAGCAGCTTAGATCAGGCATCCGAGCAGTTCTTC; CDR3aa: CASSLDQASEQFF
abundance: few; v_gene: TRBV19; j_gene: TRBJ1-4; d_gene: NA; CDR3nt: TGTGCCAGTAGTTTCGGTCCGGGGGAAAAACTGTTTTTT; CDR3aa: CASSFGPGEKLFF
abundance: NA; v_gene: TRBV7-7; j_gene: TRBJ2-1; d_gene: NA; CDR3nt: TGTGCTAGCAGTGGACTGCATACCCTTTCTTTGGATGAGCAGTTCTTC; CDR3aa: CASSGLHTLSLDEQFF
abundance: NA; v_gene: TRBV6-5; j_gene: TRBJ1-5; d_gene: NA; CDR3nt: TGTGCCAGCAGTCGCTCAACGGGTCAGCCCCAGCATTTT; CDR3aa: CASSRSTGQPQHF
abundance: NA; v_gene: TRBV7-6; j_gene: TRBJ1-1; d_gene: NA; CDR3nt: TGTGCCAGCAGTATAGAGGGGAGGACCTCGGCTGAAGCTTTCTTT; CDR3aa: CASSIEGRTSAEAFF
abundance: NA; v_gene: TRBV28; j_gene: TRBJ1-2; d_gene: TRBD1; CDR3nt: TGTGCCAGCGAGGGGGCCAGGGGGCGAAAAGATTTTCGAGGCTACACCTTC; CDR3aa: CASEGARGRKDFRGYTF
abundance: NA; v_gene: TRBV29-1; j_gene: TRBJ2-1; d_gene: NA; CDR3nt: TGCAGCGGGTCTCAGGGGTACTCCTACAATGAGCAGTTCTTC; CDR3aa: CSGSQGYSYNEQFF
abundance: NA; v_gene: TRBV6-6; j_gene: TRBJ1-2; d_gene: NA; CDR3nt: TGTGCCAGCTTCCTTAACTATGGCTACACCTTC; CDR3aa: CASFLNYGYTF
abundance: NA; v_gene: TRBV12-3/TRBV12-4; j_gene: TRBJ1-4; d_gene: TRBD1; CDR3nt: TGTGCCAGCAGGACAGGGTATAATGAAAAACTGTTTTTT; CDR3aa: CASRTGYNEKLFF
abundance: NA; v_gene: TRBV6-1; j_gene: TRBJ2-7; d_gene: NA; CDR3nt: TGTGCCAGCAGTGAAGCGTCGCGTTACGAGCAGTACTTC; CDR3aa: CASSEASRYEQYF
abundance: NA; v_gene: TRBV3-1/TRBV3-2; j_gene: TRBJ2-3; d_gene: NA; CDR3nt: TGTGCCAGCAGCCCTGGGTCTACACGAGGGGATACGCAGTATTTT; CDR3aa: CASSPGSTRGDTQYF
abundance: NA; v_gene: TRBV6-6; j_gene: TRBJ1-3; d_gene: TRBD1; CDR3nt: TGTGCCAGCAGTCCGGGCCTAGGGGGCGAAGCTGGAAACACCATATATTTT; CDR3aa: CASSPGLGGEAGNTIYF
abundance: few; v_gene: TRBV7-9; j_gene: TRBJ1-2; d_gene: NA; CDR3nt: TGTGCCAGCAGCTTACAAGGGGCCTATGGCTACACCTTC; CDR3aa: CASSLQGAYGYTF
abundance: many; v_gene: TRBV12-3/TRBV12-4; j_gene: TRBJ2-7; d_gene: TRBD1; CDR3nt: TGTGCCAGCAGTCGGGACAGGAGGTACGAGCAGTACTTC; CDR3aa: CASSRDRRYEQYF
abundance: NA; v_gene: TRBV25-1; j_gene: TRBJ1-1; d_gene: TRBD1; CDR3nt: TGTGCCAGCAGGACGGACAGGGACGCTGAAGCTTTCTTT; CDR3aa: CASRTDRDAEAFF
abundance: few; v_gene: TRBV7-8; j_gene: TRBJ1-6; d_gene: NA; CDR3nt: TGTGCCAGCAGCCGTTGGGTGGACAGTAGAGATTCACCCCTCCACTTT; CDR3aa: CASSRWVDSRDSPLHF
abundance: NA; v_gene: TRBV5-6; j_gene: TRBJ2-3; d_gene: NA; CDR3nt: TGTGCCAGCAGCTTGGAAAAAGGGGCTCTTGGCCCAGATACGCAGTATTTT; CDR3aa: CASSLEKGALGPDTQYF
abundance: NA; v_gene: TRBV18; j_gene: TRBJ1-5; d_gene: TRBD1; CDR3nt: TGTGCCAGCTCTCGGGGGACAGGCCCCAATCAGCCCCAGCATTTT; CDR3aa: CASSRGTGPNQPQHF
abundance: NA; v_gene: TRBV6-5; j_gene: TRBJ1-2; d_gene: NA; CDR3nt: TGTGCCAGCAGTTACTCGACCGGGAACTATGGCTACACCTTC; CDR3aa: CASSYSTGNYGYTF
abundance: few; v_gene: TRBV5-1; j_gene: TRBJ2-7; d_gene: TRBD2; CDR3nt: TGCGCCAGCAGCTTGGGTCATGTCGGAACTAGCGGGAGGGACTACGAGCAGTACTTC; CDR3aa: CASSLGHVGTSGRDYEQYF
abundance: few; v_gene: TRBV7-9; j_gene: TRBJ1-5; d_gene: NA; CDR3nt: TGTGCCAGCAGCTCCCAGTTAGCCGGTCAGCCCCAGCATTTT; CDR3aa: CASSSQLAGQPQHF
abundance: NA; v_gene: TRBV6-5; j_gene: TRBJ2-2; d_gene: NA; CDR3nt: TGTGCCAGCTCGGAGGGACAGAAGAGGGCCGGGGAGCTGTTTTTT; CDR3aa: CASSEGQKRAGELFF
abundance: NA; v_gene: TRBV6-4; j_gene: TRBJ1-4; d_gene: TRBD1; CDR3nt: TGTGCCAGCAGTGGAGGGACAGGGGGTGGAGAAAAACTGTTTTTT; CDR3aa: CASSGGTGGGEKLFF
abundance: NA; v_gene: TRBV7-3; j_gene: TRBJ2-1; d_gene: NA; CDR3nt: TGTGCCAGCAGCCCCAGGGATTCCTACAATGAGCAGTTCTTC; CDR3aa: CASSPRDSYNEQFF
abundance: NA; v_gene: TRBV25-1; j_gene: TRBJ2-5; d_gene: TRBD1; CDR3nt: TGTGCCAGCAGTGTTGACAGGGTCAGCGGGACCCAGTACTTC; CDR3aa: CASSVDRVSGTQYF
abundance: once; v_gene: TRBV10-1; j_gene: TRBJ2-7; d_gene: NA; CDR3nt: TGCGCCAGCAGTAGCCTTCAGGGCCACGAGCAGTACTTC; CDR3aa: CASSSLQGHEQYF
abundance: few; v_gene: TRBV7-2; j_gene: TRBJ1-2; d_gene: TRBD1; CDR3nt: TGTGCCAGCAGCCTAGGGACAGGGAGCTATGGCTACACCTTC; CDR3aa: CASSLGTGSYGYTF
abundance: once; v_gene: TRBV28; j_gene: TRBJ1-5; d_gene: TRBD1; CDR3nt: TGTGCCAGCAGTTTCCTCGGGACAGGGAATCTGGGGAGCAATCAGCCCCAGCATTTT; CDR3aa: CASSFLGTGNLGSNQPQHF
abundance: NA; v_gene: TRBV7-2; j_gene: TRBJ1-2; d_gene: NA; CDR3nt: TGTGCCAGCAGCTTAGGAGGGTACTATGGCTACACCTTC; CDR3aa: CASSLGGYYGYTF
abundance: few; v_gene: TRBV19; j_gene: TRBJ2-5; d_gene: TRBD1; CDR3nt: TGTGCCAGTAGTAGCGGACAGGCGTACCAAGAGACCCAGTACTTC; CDR3aa: CASSSGQAYQETQYF
abundance: NA; v_gene: TRBV19; j_gene: TRBJ2-1; d_gene: NA; CDR3nt: TGTGCCAGTAGTATCCCGGACAGCTATGAGCAGTTCTTC; CDR3aa: CASSIPDSYEQFF
abundance: many; v_gene: TRBV20-1; j_gene: TRBJ2-1; d_gene: NA; CDR3nt: TGCAGTGCTAGTAAGGGGGCGGGATACAATGAGCAGTTCTTC; CDR3aa: CSASKGAGYNEQFF
abundance: NA; v_gene: TRBV25-1; j_gene: TRBJ1-5; d_gene: NA; CDR3nt: TGTGCCAGCAGTGATGGGTCAGGGGCAGGCCAGCCCCAGCATTTT; CDR3aa: CASSDGSGAGQPQHF
abundance: NA; v_gene: TRBV18; j_gene: TRBJ2-2; d_gene: NA; CDR3nt: TGTGCCAGCTCACCACCAGGGGTTCGAACCGGGGAGCTGTTTTTT; CDR3aa: CASSPPGVRTGELFF
abundance: NA; v_gene: TRBV12-3/TRBV12-4; j_gene: TRBJ2-7; d_gene: NA; CDR3nt: TGTGCCAGCAGTTTACAAACCTACGAGCAGTACTTC; CDR3aa: CASSLQTYEQYF
abundance: once; v_gene: TRBV3-1/TRBV3-2; j_gene: TRBJ2-5; d_gene: TRBD1; CDR3nt: TGTGCCAGCAGCCAGGGACAGCTCGAAAGCCAAGAGACCCAGTACTTC; CDR3aa: CASSQGQLESQETQYF
abundance: NA; v_gene: TRBV27; j_gene: TRBJ1-5; d_gene: NA; CDR3nt: TGTGCCAGCAGTTCGCTCGGGGGTGGAAATCAGCCCCAGCATTTT; CDR3aa: CASSSLGGGNQPQHF
abundance: NA; v_gene: TRBV6-5; j_gene: TRBJ2-7; d_gene: NA; CDR3nt: TGTGCCAGCAGTTGGCAGGGTCGAGAGCAGTACTTC; CDR3aa: CASSWQGREQYF
abundance: NA; v_gene: TRBV5-1; j_gene: TRBJ1-1; d_gene: TRBD1; CDR3nt: TGCGCCAGCAAAACCGGGACAGGGGGGTATATTGCTTTCTTT; CDR3aa: CASKTGTGGYIAFF
abundance: few; v_gene: TRBV7-2; j_gene: TRBJ1-5; d_gene: TRBD1; CDR3nt: TGTGCCAGCAGAAGACAGGGTGGTAGCAATCAGCCCCAGCATTTT; CDR3aa: CASRRQGGSNQPQHF
abundance: NA; v_gene: TRBV2; j_gene: TRBJ1-2; d_gene: NA; CDR3nt: TGTGCCAGCAACTCTCCACCGGGGTTGTATGGCTACACCTTC; CDR3aa: CASNSPPGLYGYTF
abundance: NA; v_gene: TRBV4-3; j_gene: TRBJ1-2; d_gene: NA; CDR3nt: TGCGCCAGCAGCCAAGAGGGGGAGGGGTTTGGCTACACCTTC; CDR3aa: CASSQEGEGFGYTF
abundance: NA; v_gene: TRBV7-2; j_gene: TRBJ2-1; d_gene: TRBD2; CDR3nt: TGTGCCAGCAGCTTAGGGAAAACCGGGACTAGCGGATACTACAATGAGCAGTTCTTC; CDR3aa: CASSLGKTGTSGYYNEQFF
abundance: NA; v_gene: TRBV4-2; j_gene: TRBJ1-3; d_gene: NA; CDR3nt: TGTGCCAGCAGCCAAGATCCAGGAGGAGGTTCTGGAAACACCATATATTTT; CDR3aa: CASSQDPGGGSGNTIYF
abundance: NA; v_gene: TRBV4-1; j_gene: TRBJ2-7; d_gene: TRBD2; CDR3nt: TGCGCCAGCAGCCAGGCGGGACTAGCGGGAGGTTACGAGCAGTACTTC; CDR3aa: CASSQAGLAGGYEQYF